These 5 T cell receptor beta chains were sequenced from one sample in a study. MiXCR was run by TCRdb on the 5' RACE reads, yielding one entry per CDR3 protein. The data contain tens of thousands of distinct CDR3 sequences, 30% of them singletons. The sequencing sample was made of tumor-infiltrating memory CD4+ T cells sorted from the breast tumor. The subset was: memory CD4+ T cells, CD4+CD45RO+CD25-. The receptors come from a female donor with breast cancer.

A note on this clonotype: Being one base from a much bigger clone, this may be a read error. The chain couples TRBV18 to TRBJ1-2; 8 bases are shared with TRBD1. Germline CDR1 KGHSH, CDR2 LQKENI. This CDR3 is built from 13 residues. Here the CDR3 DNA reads TGTGCCAGCTCAAGCCAGGGGGCGAATGGCAACACCTTC. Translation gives CASSSQGANGNTF.

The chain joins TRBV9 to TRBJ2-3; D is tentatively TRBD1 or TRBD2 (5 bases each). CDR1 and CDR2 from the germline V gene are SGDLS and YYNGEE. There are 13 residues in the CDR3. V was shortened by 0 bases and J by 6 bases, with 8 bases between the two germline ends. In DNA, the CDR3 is TGTGCCAGCAGCGTAGGGGGGATGGATACGCAGTATTTT. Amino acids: CASSVGGMDTQYF.

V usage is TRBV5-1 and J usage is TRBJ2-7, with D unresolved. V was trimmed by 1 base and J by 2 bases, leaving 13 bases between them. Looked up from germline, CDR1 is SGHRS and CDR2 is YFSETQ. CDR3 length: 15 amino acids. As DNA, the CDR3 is TGCGCCAGCAGCTTGTCTGTTCCCACTACCTACGAGCAGTACTTC. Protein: CASSLSVPTTYEQYF. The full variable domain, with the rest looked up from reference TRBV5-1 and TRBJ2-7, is KAGVTQTPRYLIKTRGQQVTLSCSPISGHRSVSWYQQTPGQGLQFLFEYFSETQRNKGNFPGRFSGRQFSNSRSEMNVSTLELGDSALYLCASSLSVPTTYEQYFGPGTRLTVT.

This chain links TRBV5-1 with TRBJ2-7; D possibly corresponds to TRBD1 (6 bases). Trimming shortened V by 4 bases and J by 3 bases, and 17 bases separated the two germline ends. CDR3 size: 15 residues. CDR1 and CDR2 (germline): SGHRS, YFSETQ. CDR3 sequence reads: CASSPDSGVDYEQYF. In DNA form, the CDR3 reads TGCGCCAGCAGCCCTGATTCAGGGGTGGACTACGAGCAGTACTTC.

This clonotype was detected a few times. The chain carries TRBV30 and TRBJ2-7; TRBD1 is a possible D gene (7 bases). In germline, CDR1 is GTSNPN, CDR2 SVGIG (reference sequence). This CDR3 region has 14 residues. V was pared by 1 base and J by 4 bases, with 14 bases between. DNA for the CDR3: TGTGCCTGGAGTGCAGGGGGGCCTCGGTACGAGCAGTACTTC. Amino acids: CAWSAGGPRYEQYF.